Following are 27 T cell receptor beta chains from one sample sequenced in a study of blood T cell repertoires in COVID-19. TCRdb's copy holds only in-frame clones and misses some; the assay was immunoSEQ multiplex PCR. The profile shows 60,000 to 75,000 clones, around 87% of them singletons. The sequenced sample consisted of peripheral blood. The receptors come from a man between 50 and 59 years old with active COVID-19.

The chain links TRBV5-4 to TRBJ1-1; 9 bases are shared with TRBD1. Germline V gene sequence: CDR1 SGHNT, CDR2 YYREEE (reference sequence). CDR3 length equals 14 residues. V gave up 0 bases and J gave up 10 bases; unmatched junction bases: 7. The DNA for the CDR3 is TGTGCCAGCAGCTTGGGGGACAGGGTTTCCCTAGCTTTCTTT. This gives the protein CASSLGDRVSLAFF.

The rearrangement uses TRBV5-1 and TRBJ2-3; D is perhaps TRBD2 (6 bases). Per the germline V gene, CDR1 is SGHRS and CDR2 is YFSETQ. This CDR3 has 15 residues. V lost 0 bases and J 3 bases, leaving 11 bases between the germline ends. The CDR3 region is CASSLEGLPTDTQYF. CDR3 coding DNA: TGCGCCAGCAGCTTGGAGGGACTCCCGACAGATACGCAGTATTTT.

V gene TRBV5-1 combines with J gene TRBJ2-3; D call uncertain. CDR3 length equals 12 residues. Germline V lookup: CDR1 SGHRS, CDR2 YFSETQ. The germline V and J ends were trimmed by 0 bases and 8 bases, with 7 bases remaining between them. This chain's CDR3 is CASSLDFITQYF. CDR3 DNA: TGCGCCAGCAGCTTGGACTTCATTACGCAGTATTTT.

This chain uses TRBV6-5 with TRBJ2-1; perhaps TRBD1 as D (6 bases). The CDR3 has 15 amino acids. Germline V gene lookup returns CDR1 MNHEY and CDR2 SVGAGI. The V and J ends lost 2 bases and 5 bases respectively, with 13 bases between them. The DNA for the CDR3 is TGTGCCAGCAGTTACACAGGGTCGATTGACAATGAGCAGTTCTTC. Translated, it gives CASSYTGSIDNEQFF.

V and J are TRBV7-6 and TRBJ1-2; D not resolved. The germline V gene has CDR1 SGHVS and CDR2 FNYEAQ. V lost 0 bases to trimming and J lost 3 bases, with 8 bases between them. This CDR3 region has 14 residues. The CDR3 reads CASSLASSHYGYTF. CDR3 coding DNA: TGTGCCAGCAGCTTAGCTTCCAGTCACTATGGCTACACCTTC.

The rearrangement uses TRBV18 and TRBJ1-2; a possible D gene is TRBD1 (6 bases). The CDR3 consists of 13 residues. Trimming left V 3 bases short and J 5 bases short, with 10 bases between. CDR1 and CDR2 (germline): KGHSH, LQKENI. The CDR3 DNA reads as TGTGCCAGCTCACCGGACAGTGTATATGGCTACACCTTC. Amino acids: CASSPDSVYGYTF.

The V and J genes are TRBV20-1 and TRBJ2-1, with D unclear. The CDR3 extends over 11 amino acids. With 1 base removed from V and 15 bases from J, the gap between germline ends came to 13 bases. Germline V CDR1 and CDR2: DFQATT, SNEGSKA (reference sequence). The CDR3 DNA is TGCAGTGCTAGAGTGGGCAGGTATCCGTTCTTC. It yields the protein CSARVGRYPFF.

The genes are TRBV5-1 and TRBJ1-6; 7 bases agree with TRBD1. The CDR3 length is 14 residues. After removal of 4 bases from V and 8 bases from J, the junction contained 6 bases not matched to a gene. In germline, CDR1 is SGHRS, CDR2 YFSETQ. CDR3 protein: CASSRGQVDSPLHF. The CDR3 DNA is TGCGCCAGCAGCCGCGGACAGGTGGATTCACCCCTCCACTTT.

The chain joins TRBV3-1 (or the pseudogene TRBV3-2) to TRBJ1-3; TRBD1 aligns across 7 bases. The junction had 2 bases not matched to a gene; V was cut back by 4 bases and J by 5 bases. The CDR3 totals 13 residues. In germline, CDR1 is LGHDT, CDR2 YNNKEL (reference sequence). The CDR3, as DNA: TGTGCCAGCAGCCGACAGGGTAGAAACACCATATATTTT. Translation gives CASSRQGRNTIYF.

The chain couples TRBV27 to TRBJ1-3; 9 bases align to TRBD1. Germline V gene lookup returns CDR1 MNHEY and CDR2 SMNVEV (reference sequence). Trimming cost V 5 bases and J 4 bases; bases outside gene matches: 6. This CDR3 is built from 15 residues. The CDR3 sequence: CASSKTGTGGNTIYF. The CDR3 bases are TGTGCCAGCAGTAAAACCGGGACAGGGGGAAACACCATATATTTT.

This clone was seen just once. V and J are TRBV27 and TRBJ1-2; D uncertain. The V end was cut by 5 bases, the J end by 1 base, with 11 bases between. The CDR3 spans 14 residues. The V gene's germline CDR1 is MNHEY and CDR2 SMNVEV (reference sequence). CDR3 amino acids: CASSPLLNNYGYTF. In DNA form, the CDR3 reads TGTGCCAGCAGTCCACTCCTTAATAACTATGGCTACACCTTC.

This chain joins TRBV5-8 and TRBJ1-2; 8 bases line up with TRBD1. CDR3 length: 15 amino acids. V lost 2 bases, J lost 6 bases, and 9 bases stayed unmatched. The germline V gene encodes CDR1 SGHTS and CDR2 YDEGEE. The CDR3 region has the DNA TGTGCCAGCAGCTTACGGACAGGGTCTCTGAATGGCTACACCTTC. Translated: CASSLRTGSLNGYTF. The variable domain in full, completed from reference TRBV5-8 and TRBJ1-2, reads EAGVTQSPTHLIKTRGQQATLRCSPISGHTSVYWYQQALGLGLQFLLWYDEGEERNRGNFPPRFSGRQFPNYSSELNVNALELEDSALYLCASSLRTGSLNGYTFGSGTRLTVV.

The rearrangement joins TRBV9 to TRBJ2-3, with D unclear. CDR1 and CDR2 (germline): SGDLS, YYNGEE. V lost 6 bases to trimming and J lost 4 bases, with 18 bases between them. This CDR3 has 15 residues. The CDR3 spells CASTAPPSGADTQYF. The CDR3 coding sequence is TGTGCCAGCACCGCACCCCCGTCAGGCGCAGATACGCAGTATTTT.

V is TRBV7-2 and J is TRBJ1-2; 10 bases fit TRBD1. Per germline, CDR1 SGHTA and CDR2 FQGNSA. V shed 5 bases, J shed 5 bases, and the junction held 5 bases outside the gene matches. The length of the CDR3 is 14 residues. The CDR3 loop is CASSPRDRGYGYTF. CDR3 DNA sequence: TGTGCCAGCAGCCCAAGGGACAGGGGTTATGGCTACACCTTC.

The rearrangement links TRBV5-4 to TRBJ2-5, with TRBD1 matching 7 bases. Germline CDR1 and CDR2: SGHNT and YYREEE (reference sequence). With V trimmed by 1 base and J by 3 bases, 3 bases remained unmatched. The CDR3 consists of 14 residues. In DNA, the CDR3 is TGTGCCAGCAGCTTGACCGGGACAGAAGAGACCCAGTACTTC. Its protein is CASSLTGTEETQYF. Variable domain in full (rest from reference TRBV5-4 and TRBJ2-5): ETGVTQSPTHLIKTRGQQVTLRCSSQSGHNTVSWYQQALGQGPQFIFQYYREEENGRGNFPPRFSGLQFPNYSSELNVNALELDDSALYLCASSLTGTEETQYFGPGTRLLVL.

CDR3 region: CASSQDLTAGYEQYF. The CDR3 region has the DNA TGCGCCAGCAGCCAAGATTTAACCGCCGGCTACGAGCAGTACTTC. The chain is built from TRBV4-3 and TRBJ2-7, with unresolved D. Germline lookup yields CDR1 LGHNA and CDR2 YSLEER. The CDR3 has 15 residues. V lost 0 bases, J lost 3 bases, and 12 bases lay in between.

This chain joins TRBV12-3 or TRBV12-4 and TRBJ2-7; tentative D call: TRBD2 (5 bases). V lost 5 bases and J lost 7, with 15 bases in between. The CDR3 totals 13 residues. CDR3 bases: TGTGCCAGCAGTATCACCCATCCGGGGGAGCAGTACTTC. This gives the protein CASSITHPGEQYF.

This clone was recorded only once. CDR3 DNA sequence: TGTGCCAGCAGCTCCGGGAGTCTACTGTCACCCCTCCACTTT. It is translated as CASSSGSLLSPLHF. The chain couples TRBV7-2 to TRBJ1-6; D is uncertain. Deletions cut 4 bases from V and 10 bases from J, with 14 bases between. CDR1 is SGHTA, CDR2 FQGNSA, per germline. This CDR3 spans 14 amino acids. The full variable domain, its missing parts supplied by reference TRBV7-2 and TRBJ1-6, is GAGVSQSPSNKVTEKGKDVELRCDPISGHTALYWYRQSLGQGLEFLIYFQGNSAPDKSGLPSDRFSAERTGGSVSTLTIQRTQQEDSAVYLCASSSGSLLSPLHFGNGTRLTVT.

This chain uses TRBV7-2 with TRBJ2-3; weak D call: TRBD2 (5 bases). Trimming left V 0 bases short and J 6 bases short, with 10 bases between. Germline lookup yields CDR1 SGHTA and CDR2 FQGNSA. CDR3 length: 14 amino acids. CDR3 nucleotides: TGTGCCAGCAGCTTAGCGGGAGTATCTGATACGCAGTATTTT. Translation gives CASSLAGVSDTQYF. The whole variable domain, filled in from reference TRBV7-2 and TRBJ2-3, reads GAGVSQSPSNKVTEKGKDVELRCDPISGHTALYWYRQSLGQGLEFLIYFQGNSAPDKSGLPSDRFSAERTGGSVSTLTIQRTQQEDSAVYLCASSLAGVSDTQYFGPGTRLTVL.

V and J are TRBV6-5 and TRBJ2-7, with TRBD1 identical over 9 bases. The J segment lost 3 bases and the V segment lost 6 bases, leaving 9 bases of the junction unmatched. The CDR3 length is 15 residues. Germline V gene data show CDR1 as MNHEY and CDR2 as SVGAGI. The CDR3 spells CASRRAGTGNYEQYF. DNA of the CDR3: TGTGCCAGCAGACGTGCCGGGACAGGGAACTACGAGCAGTACTTC.

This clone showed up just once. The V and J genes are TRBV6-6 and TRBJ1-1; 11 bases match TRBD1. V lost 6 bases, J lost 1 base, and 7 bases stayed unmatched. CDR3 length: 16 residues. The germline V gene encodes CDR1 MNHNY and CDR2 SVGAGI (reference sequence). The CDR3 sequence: CASSSNGQGANTEAFF. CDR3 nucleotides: TGTGCCAGCAGCTCAAACGGACAGGGGGCGAACACTGAAGCTTTCTTT.

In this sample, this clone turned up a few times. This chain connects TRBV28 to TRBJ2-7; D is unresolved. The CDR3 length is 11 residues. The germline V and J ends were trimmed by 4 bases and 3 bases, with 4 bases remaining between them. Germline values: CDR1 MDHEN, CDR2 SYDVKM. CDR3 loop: CASSSVYEQYF. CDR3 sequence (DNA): TGTGCCAGCAGTTCGGTCTACGAGCAGTACTTC.

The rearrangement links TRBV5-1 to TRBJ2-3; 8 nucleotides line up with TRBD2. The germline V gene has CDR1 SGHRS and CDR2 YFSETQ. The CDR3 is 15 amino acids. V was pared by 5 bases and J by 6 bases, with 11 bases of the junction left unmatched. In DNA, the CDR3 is TGCGCCAGCAGTCTTGGGACCCGGGAGGGCGATACGCAGTATTTT. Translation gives CASSLGTREGDTQYF.

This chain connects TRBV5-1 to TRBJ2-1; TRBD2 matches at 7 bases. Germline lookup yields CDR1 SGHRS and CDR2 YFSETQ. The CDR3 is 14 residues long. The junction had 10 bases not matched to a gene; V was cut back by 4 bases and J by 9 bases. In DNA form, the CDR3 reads TGCGCCAGCAGCCGGGGGGACTCCATACCTGAGCAGTTCTTC. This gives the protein CASSRGDSIPEQFF.

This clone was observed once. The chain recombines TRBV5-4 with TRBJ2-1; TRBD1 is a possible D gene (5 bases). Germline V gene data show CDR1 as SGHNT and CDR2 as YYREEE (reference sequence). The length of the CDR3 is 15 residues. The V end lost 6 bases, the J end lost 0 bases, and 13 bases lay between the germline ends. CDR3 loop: CASTPDSDSYNEQFF. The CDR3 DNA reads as TGTGCCAGCACCCCCGACAGTGACTCCTACAATGAGCAGTTCTTC.

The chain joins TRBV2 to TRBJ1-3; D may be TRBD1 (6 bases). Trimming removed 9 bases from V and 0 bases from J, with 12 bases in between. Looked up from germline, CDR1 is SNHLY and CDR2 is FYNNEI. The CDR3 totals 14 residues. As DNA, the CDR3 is TGTGCCAGTCAGGGGACCACCTCTGGAAACACCATATATTTT. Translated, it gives CASQGTTSGNTIYF.

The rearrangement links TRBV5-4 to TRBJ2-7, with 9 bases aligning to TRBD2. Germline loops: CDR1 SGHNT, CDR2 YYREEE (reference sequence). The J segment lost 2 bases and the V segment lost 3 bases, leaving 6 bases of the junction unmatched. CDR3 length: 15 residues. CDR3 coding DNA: TGTGCCAGCAGCTCGGGAGGCGGGAGGGCCTACGAGCAGTACTTC. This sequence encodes CASSSGGGRAYEQYF.